This is a list of T cell receptor beta chains from one sample in a study of blood T cells in healthy people across ages. MiXCR was run by TCRdb on the 5' RACE reads, yielding one entry per CDR3 protein. The data hold 580,000 or so distinct CDR3 sequences, with roughly 48% observed a single time. Sequences were obtained from blood. The receptor set was obtained from an elderly man in good health. CDR3s include the opening cysteine and the closing phenylalanine or tryptophan. The D gene is left open where the match is weak. Some rows have no size entry. The others give once, few or many, or a class for an expanded clone.

v_call: TRBV18; d_call: TRBD1; clone_size: .; j_call: TRBJ2-7; cdr3_nt: TGTGCCAGCTCACCACGGTCGGGACAGGGGAAATGCGAGCAGTACTTC; cdr3_aa: CASSPRSGQGKCEQYF
v_call: TRBV7-2; d_call: TRBD1; clone_size: few; j_call: TRBJ2-2; cdr3_nt: TGTGCCAGCAGCTTATGGCCAGGGGGAGACACCGGGGAGCTGTTTTTT; cdr3_aa: CASSLWPGGDTGELFF
v_call: TRBV5-1; d_call: .; clone_size: .; j_call: TRBJ2-2; cdr3_nt: TGCGCCAGCAGCCCACAGGGGGGGCTGACCGGGGAGCTGTTTTTT; cdr3_aa: CASSPQGGLTGELFF
v_call: TRBV20-1; d_call: TRBD1; clone_size: .; j_call: TRBJ1-2; cdr3_nt: TGCAGTGCTACATCCGGGACAGGTGGCTACATCTTC; cdr3_aa: CSATSGTGGYIF
v_call: TRBV20-1; d_call: TRBD1; clone_size: .; j_call: TRBJ2-7; cdr3_nt: TGCAGTGCTAAGACAGGGGGAGGCGAGCAGTACTTC; cdr3_aa: CSAKTGGGEQYF
v_call: TRBV9; d_call: .; clone_size: few; j_call: TRBJ2-3; cdr3_nt: TGTGCCAGCAGCGTAGGAGTAGGGGATACGCAGTATTTT; cdr3_aa: CASSVGVGDTQYF
v_call: TRBV15; d_call: .; clone_size: .; j_call: TRBJ1-2; cdr3_nt: TGTGCCACCAGCAGAGAAGGGATAGGGTACACCTTC; cdr3_aa: CATSREGIGYTF
v_call: TRBV5-1; d_call: .; clone_size: .; j_call: TRBJ2-7; cdr3_nt: TGCGCCAGCAGGCGACCGGGACACGATTACAATGAGCAGTACTTC; cdr3_aa: CASRRPGHDYNEQYF
v_call: TRBV4-2; d_call: TRBD2; clone_size: .; j_call: TRBJ2-5; cdr3_nt: TGTGCCAGCAGCCTGAGTAGCGGGAGTCCCAGAGAGACCCAGTACTTC; cdr3_aa: CASSLSSGSPRETQYF
v_call: TRBV2; d_call: .; clone_size: .; j_call: TRBJ1-5; cdr3_nt: TGTGCCAGCAGTGAAGTGGTTGCGGGGCGTCAGCCCCAGCATTTT; cdr3_aa: CASSEVVAGRQPQHF
v_call: TRBV6-2/TRBV6-3; d_call: .; clone_size: few; j_call: TRBJ2-1; cdr3_nt: TGTGCCAGCAGTCTGTGGCGGTTGGGCTCCTACAATGAGCAGTTCTTC; cdr3_aa: CASSLWRLGSYNEQFF
v_call: TRBV21-1; d_call: .; clone_size: .; j_call: TRBJ2-7; cdr3_nt: TGTGCCAGCAGCAAAGCGTGGCAGGGGCTATACGAGCAGTACTTC; cdr3_aa: CASSKAWQGLYEQYF
v_call: TRBV7-2; d_call: .; clone_size: .; j_call: TRBJ2-3; cdr3_nt: TGTGCCAGCAGCTTAGTACGTGGGAGGAGGTCCACAGATACGCAGTATTTT; cdr3_aa: CASSLVRGRRSTDTQYF
v_call: TRBV20-1; d_call: .; clone_size: once; j_call: TRBJ2-1; cdr3_nt: TGCAGTGCTAGGGAACTAGTCTACAATGAGCAGTTCTTC; cdr3_aa: CSARELVYNEQFF
v_call: TRBV6-5; d_call: .; clone_size: few; j_call: TRBJ2-5; cdr3_nt: TGTGCCAGCAGTCTAACATCAGGGGAACAAGAGACCCAGTACTTC; cdr3_aa: CASSLTSGEQETQYF
v_call: TRBV5-1; d_call: TRBD1; clone_size: .; j_call: TRBJ2-7; cdr3_nt: TGCGCCAGCAGCTTGGAAACAGGGGTTGACGACCTTTCCTACGAGCAGTACTTC; cdr3_aa: CASSLETGVDDLSYEQYF
v_call: TRBV20-1; d_call: .; clone_size: .; j_call: TRBJ2-4; cdr3_nt: TGCAGTGCTAGAAGTCGGGGAGACGCCGGGCAGTACTTC; cdr3_aa: CSARSRGDAGQYF
v_call: TRBV6-2/TRBV6-3; d_call: TRBD1; clone_size: .; j_call: TRBJ2-1; cdr3_nt: TGTGCCAGCAGGACCGGGACAGGGGAAGGCAATGAGCAGTTCTTC; cdr3_aa: CASRTGTGEGNEQFF
v_call: TRBV7-3; d_call: TRBD1; clone_size: once; j_call: TRBJ2-7; cdr3_nt: TGTGCCAGCAGCTTAAATGGGGGGACAGGGTACGAGCAGTACTTC; cdr3_aa: CASSLNGGTGYEQYF
v_call: TRBV6-6; d_call: TRBD2; clone_size: many; j_call: TRBJ2-4; cdr3_nt: TGTGCCAGCAGCCCGTTGGAGCTCGGGAGGCCGATTGGCAAAAACATTCAGTACTTC; cdr3_aa: CASSPLELGRPIGKNIQYF
v_call: TRBV7-3; d_call: TRBD2; clone_size: few; j_call: TRBJ2-7; cdr3_nt: TGTGCCAGCAGCACCCTAGCGGGGGGGCACTACGAGCAGTACTTC; cdr3_aa: CASSTLAGGHYEQYF
v_call: TRBV15; d_call: TRBD2; clone_size: .; j_call: TRBJ2-1; cdr3_nt: TGTGCCACCAGCAGGGGAAAGGGACTAGCGGGTAACAATGAGCAGTTCTTC; cdr3_aa: CATSRGKGLAGNNEQFF
v_call: TRBV9; d_call: .; clone_size: .; j_call: TRBJ1-1; cdr3_nt: TGTGCCAGCAGCGGAGGGGCGGCGGGGAACACTGAAGCTTTCTTT; cdr3_aa: CASSGGAAGNTEAFF
v_call: TRBV20-1; d_call: TRBD1; clone_size: .; j_call: TRBJ2-3; cdr3_nt: TGCAGTGCTAGACCCCGGGACAGGGGAGGAACAGATACGCAGTATTTT; cdr3_aa: CSARPRDRGGTDTQYF
v_call: TRBV7-2; d_call: .; clone_size: .; j_call: TRBJ2-5; cdr3_nt: TGTGCCAGCAGCTTAGGTTTTGGGGGTAACCAAGAGACCCAGTACTTC; cdr3_aa: CASSLGFGGNQETQYF
v_call: TRBV20-1; d_call: .; clone_size: .; j_call: TRBJ1-1; cdr3_nt: TGCATCACTGGGGGGTCTATGAACACTGAAGCTTTCTTT; cdr3_aa: CITGGSMNTEAFF
v_call: TRBV15; d_call: .; clone_size: few; j_call: TRBJ1-1; cdr3_nt: TGTGCCACCAGCAGAGGCACAACCTCCAGCCCTGAAGCTTTCTTT; cdr3_aa: CATSRGTTSSPEAFF
v_call: TRBV29-1; d_call: .; clone_size: few; j_call: TRBJ2-1; cdr3_nt: TGCAGCGTTGGCCCTGAGCAGTTCTTC; cdr3_aa: CSVGPEQFF
v_call: TRBV7-2; d_call: .; clone_size: few; j_call: TRBJ2-1; cdr3_nt: TGTGCCAGCAGCTTATCAGTGACTATCAATGAGCAGTTCTTC; cdr3_aa: CASSLSVTINEQFF
v_call: TRBV7-2; d_call: TRBD2; clone_size: .; j_call: TRBJ2-3; cdr3_nt: TGTGCCAGCAGACCCATAGCGGGTTCCCTCACAGATACGCGGTATTTT; cdr3_aa: CASRPIAGSLTDTRYF
v_call: TRBV27; d_call: TRBD1; clone_size: few; j_call: TRBJ1-1; cdr3_nt: TGTGCCAGCAGTTTTAGGGACAGGGGACTGAACACTGAAGCTTTCTTT; cdr3_aa: CASSFRDRGLNTEAFF
v_call: TRBV9; d_call: .; clone_size: .; j_call: TRBJ2-2; cdr3_nt: TGTGCCAGCAGCCCACTAGACCAGAACACCGGGGAGCTGTTTTTT; cdr3_aa: CASSPLDQNTGELFF
v_call: TRBV29-1; d_call: .; clone_size: few; j_call: TRBJ1-2; cdr3_nt: TGCAGCGCCGAACGGACCTATGGCTACACCTTC; cdr3_aa: CSAERTYGYTF
v_call: TRBV4-3; d_call: .; clone_size: few; j_call: TRBJ1-1; cdr3_nt: TGCGCCAGTAGCCAAGAGGTAGTAGAACAGGGTCGCGCTTTCTTT; cdr3_aa: CASSQEVVEQGRAFF
v_call: TRBV5-1; d_call: TRBD1; clone_size: few; j_call: TRBJ2-7; cdr3_nt: TGCGCCAGCAGCTGGACAGGGGGCCGTTACGAGCAGTACTTC; cdr3_aa: CASSWTGGRYEQYF
v_call: TRBV5-1; d_call: TRBD2; clone_size: .; j_call: TRBJ2-3; cdr3_nt: TGCGCCAGCAGCCCCCCGGGACTAGCGGCCCGGAGCACAGATACGCAGTATTTT; cdr3_aa: CASSPPGLAARSTDTQYF
v_call: TRBV6-6; d_call: .; clone_size: .; j_call: TRBJ2-5; cdr3_nt: TGTGCCAGCAGTTACTCGGGAACAGATCAAGAGACCCAGTACTTC; cdr3_aa: CASSYSGTDQETQYF
v_call: TRBV20-1; d_call: TRBD2; clone_size: .; j_call: TRBJ2-3; cdr3_nt: TGCAGTGCTGATTTAGGGACTAGTATCCTAGATACGCAGTATTTT; cdr3_aa: CSADLGTSILDTQYF
v_call: TRBV14; d_call: .; clone_size: few; j_call: TRBJ2-1; cdr3_nt: TGTGCCAGCAGCCGCAGGGGTGTCTCCTACAATGAGCAGTTCTTC; cdr3_aa: CASSRRGVSYNEQFF
v_call: TRBV20-1; d_call: TRBD1; clone_size: .; j_call: TRBJ1-4; cdr3_nt: TGCAGTGCCATACCGCCAAGCGGGACAGGGACCCAATCTAATGAAAAACTGTTTTTT; cdr3_aa: CSAIPPSGTGTQSNEKLFF
v_call: TRBV28; d_call: .; clone_size: .; j_call: TRBJ2-7; cdr3_nt: TGTGCCAGCAGCCTTACAGGGTCGATTGGCTACGAGCAGTACTTC; cdr3_aa: CASSLTGSIGYEQYF